The next 18 T cell receptor beta chains were all read from a single sample in a study of T cell repertoires in cytomegalovirus infection. No antigen has been identified for these receptors. MiXCR, run by TCRdb on the reads, gives a single entry per CDR3 protein. The table lists some 150,000 distinct CDR3 sequences, more than 25% of them singletons. The sample consisted of CD8+ T cells from cultured PBMCs, taken from culture after CMV antigen stimulation. The receptor set was obtained from a human donor in good health (CMV status not recorded). Some clones in this sample may be carry-over from other donors' samples.

This chain links TRBV20-1 with TRBJ1-2; 10 bases are a match to TRBD1. The J segment lost 1 base and the V segment lost 3 bases, leaving 14 bases of the junction unmatched. Germline assignment: CDR1 DFQATT and CDR2 SNEGSKA (reference sequence). The CDR3 spans 18 residues. CDR3 DNA sequence: TGCAGTGCTAGTGTGCGGGGGGGGACAGGGGACCATAACTATGGCTACACCTTC. Its translation is CSASVRGGTGDHNYGYTF.

This clonotype was observed a few times. The chain joins TRBV3-1 to TRBJ2-5, with no clear D. Germline loops: CDR1 LGHDT, CDR2 YNNKEL (reference sequence). This CDR3 region has 16 residues. Trimming cost V 4 bases and J 2 bases, with 17 bases left between them. CDR3 in amino acids: CASSPGQPARQETQYF. CDR3 sequence (DNA): TGTGCCAGCAGCCCCGGGCAGCCAGCGAGGCAAGAGACCCAGTACTTC.

The chain recombines TRBV12-3 or TRBV12-4 with TRBJ2-7; no definite D call. The V end was cut by 3 bases, the J end by 2 bases, with 5 bases between. The CDR3 is 12 amino acids. The CDR3 reads CASSFLPYEQYF. CDR3 nucleotides: TGTGCCAGCAGTTTTCTCCCCTACGAGCAGTACTTC.

At least ten counts were recorded for this clonotype. The chain combines TRBV7-6 with TRBJ1-1; the D is unclear. The V gene lost 5 bases and the J gene lost 0 bases, with 13 bases spanning the gap. The CDR3 has 15 amino acids. The germline V gene has CDR1 SGHVS and CDR2 FNYEAQ. CDR3 loop: CASSPHPGLNTEAFF. The DNA for the CDR3 is TGTGCCAGCAGCCCCCATCCGGGCCTGAACACTGAAGCTTTCTTT.

V is TRBV6-5 and J is TRBJ2-7; D gene uncertain. CDR3 length: 14 residues. Trimming took 2 bases from V and 5 from J, leaving 13 bases between them. CDR1 and CDR2 from the germline V gene are MNHEY and SVGAGI. This CDR3 is CASSYMPSGHEQYF. The CDR3 nucleotides read TGTGCCAGCAGTTACATGCCAAGTGGGCACGAGCAGTACTTC.

This clonotype was counted at least ten times. The V and J genes are TRBV11-1 and TRBJ1-4; TRBD1 is a possible D gene (5 bases). The V gene's germline CDR1 is SGHAT and CDR2 FQDESV (reference sequence). Trimming pared 5 bases from V and 5 bases from J, leaving 9 bases between. The CDR3 totals 13 residues. CDR3 sequence (DNA): TGTGCCAGCAGCACTGGGGCGAATGAAAAACTGTTTTTT. Translated, it gives CASSTGANEKLFF.

The genes are TRBV4-2 and TRBJ2-3; D perhaps matches TRBD2 (7 bases). Germline assignment: CDR1 LGHNA and CDR2 YNFKEQ. This CDR3 region has 17 residues. V was shortened by 3 bases and J by 2 bases, with 18 bases between the two germline ends. The CDR3 sequence: CASSQGGGPLPTDTQYF. The CDR3 DNA reads TGTGCCAGCAGCCAGGGGGGGGGGCCTTTACCCACAGATACGCAGTATTTT.

The gene calls are TRBV6-5 and TRBJ2-3; D not resolved. This CDR3 is built from 14 residues. Germline CDR1 is MNHEY and CDR2 is SVGAGI. V was pared by 4 bases and J by 0 bases, with 8 bases between. The CDR3 DNA sequence: TGTGCCAGCAGTTCCCTTGCTAGCACAGATACGCAGTATTTT. As protein: CASSSLASTDTQYF.

The chain joins TRBV9 to TRBJ1-1; 7 nucleotides agree with TRBD1. Trimming at V came to 0 bases and at J to 8 bases, leaving 10 bases not matched to a gene. CDR3 length equals 15 residues. CDR1 SGDLS and CDR2 YYNGEE come from the germline V gene. CDR3 protein: CASSVETGTALEAFF. Here the CDR3 DNA reads TGTGCCAGCAGCGTAGAGACTGGGACAGCGTTAGAAGCTTTCTTT.

The CDR3 DNA reads as TGTGCCAGCAGCGCGTGGGACAGCAACAATGAGCAGTTCTTC. It specifies CASSAWDSNNEQFF. This rearrangement joins TRBV9 to TRBJ2-1; 7 positions agree with TRBD1. Germline lookup yields CDR1 SGDLS and CDR2 YYNGEE. This CDR3 contains 14 residues. Trimming took 3 bases from V and 5 from J; bases not matched to a gene: 5.

The rearrangement links TRBV7-2 to TRBJ2-5; 7 bases are a match to TRBD2. Germline V gene data show CDR1 as SGHTA and CDR2 as FQGNSA. The CDR3 covers 15 residues. V lost 0 bases to trimming and J lost 4 bases; unmatched junction nucleotides: 5. The CDR3 loop reads CASSLALASGETQYF. CDR3 in DNA: TGTGCCAGCAGCTTAGCGCTGGCTAGCGGAGAGACCCAGTACTTC.

The chain carries TRBV19 and TRBJ2-3, with 10 bases aligning to TRBD2. The germline V gene encodes CDR1 LNHDA and CDR2 SQIVND (reference sequence). This CDR3 spans 17 amino acids. J was trimmed by 2 bases and V by 6 bases; bases with no gene match: 11. CDR3 nucleotides: TGTGCCAGTAGCTCGTGGGGGCTAGCGGGGGACACAGATACGCAGTATTTT. Its translation: CASSSWGLAGDTDTQYF.

V and J are TRBV4-1 and TRBJ1-2; a weak D match, TRBD1 (6 bases). The CDR3 is made up of 15 amino acids. Germline loops: CDR1 MGHRA, CDR2 YSYEKL. The V end lost 1 base, the J end lost 2 bases, and 11 bases lay between the germline ends. The CDR3 DNA follows: TGCGCCAGCAGCCAAGTTTGGCAGGGGAACTATGGCTACACCTTC. Translating gives CASSQVWQGNYGYTF.

The chain has TRBV14 and TRBJ2-7; D not resolved. The CDR3 runs to 13 residues. The V end was cut by 0 bases, the J end by 5 bases, with 8 bases between. Germline-derived CDR1 and CDR2 are SGHDN and FVKESK. In nucleotides, the CDR3 is TGTGCCAGCAGCCAAGAAGTATGGCACGAGCAGTACTTC. Residues: CASSQEVWHEQYF.

Only one count was recorded for this clonotype. V usage is TRBV24-1 and J usage is TRBJ2-1; D unclear. Trimming shortened V by 4 bases and J by 10 bases, and 7 bases separated the two germline ends. In germline, CDR1 is KGHDR, CDR2 SFDVKD. The CDR3 totals 11 residues. CDR3 sequence reads: CATSDSKEQFF. In DNA, the CDR3 is TGTGCCACCAGTGACAGCAAGGAGCAGTTCTTC.

In its sample, this clonotype was seen once. The rearrangement links TRBV7-6 to TRBJ1-2; no definite D call. The CDR3 length is 14 residues. Trimming took 5 bases from V and 6 from J, leaving 16 bases between them. Per germline, CDR1 SGHVS and CDR2 FNYEAQ. The CDR3 DNA follows: TGTGCCAGCAGCAACCCCCCGTCACGAAATGGCTACACCTTC. This encodes CASSNPPSRNGYTF.

The CDR3 DNA follows: TGTGCCAGCAGCCCAACGGGGGGGGACCACAATGAGCAGTTCTTC. It specifies CASSPTGGDHNEQFF. The rearrangement joins TRBV9 to TRBJ2-1; TRBD2 matches at 8 bases. Germline V gene sequence: CDR1 SGDLS, CDR2 YYNGEE. Trimming at V came to 4 bases and at J to 5 bases, leaving 8 bases not matched to a gene. This CDR3 is 15 amino acids long.

This clonotype turned up a few times. In DNA, the CDR3 is TGTGCCAGCAGCGAGCAGGATAGCAATCAGCCCCAGCATTTT. Its translation is CASSEQDSNQPQHF. The V gene is TRBV2, the J gene TRBJ1-5, with D uncertain. CDR1 SNHLY and CDR2 FYNNEI come from the germline V gene. V was shortened by 6 bases and J by 0 bases, with 9 bases between the two germline ends. The CDR3 has 14 amino acids. The full variable domain, with the rest looked up from reference TRBV2 and TRBJ1-5, is EPEVTQTPSHQVTQMGQEVILRCVPISNHLYFYWYRQILGQKVEFLVSFYNNEISEKSEIFDDQFSVERPDGSNFTLKIRSTKLEDSAMYFCASSEQDSNQPQHFGDGTRLSIL.